The 8 T cell receptor beta chains below all came from one sample that was sequenced in a study of T cells in localized non-small cell lung cancer (dated by TCRdb to the early 2020s). Preparation of the library involved the immunoSEQ multiplex PCR assay. TCRdb took this table from immuneACCESS and kept in-frame rearrangements with V and J called. Such tables lack part of the clones; where checked against another copy, unresolved V genes explain under half of the gap, and the rest is unexplained. This sample is represented by some 2,200 clones; 35% to 45% of them were singletons. The ten biggest clones cover around 7% of the sample. The sequencing used lung tumor tissue, collected before any cancer treatment. The receptors originated from a man aged 40-75 years with stage I lung adenocarcinoma.

This clone was observed a few times. The gene calls are TRBV6-8 and TRBJ1-1, with a possible D match to TRBD1 (5 bases). V shed 6 bases and J shed 3 bases, with 17 bases lying between them. The CDR3 is made up of 15 amino acids. Germline values: CDR1 MNHGY, CDR2 SAAAGT. The CDR3 sequence is CASSPGHPHYTEAFF. CDR3 nucleotides: TGTGCCAGCAGCCCCGGACACCCGCATTACACTGAAGCTTTCTTT.

This clone was detected only once. This chain joins TRBV28 and TRBJ1-1, with D perhaps TRBD1 (5 bases). Per germline, CDR1 MDHEN and CDR2 SYDVKM. V was trimmed by 4 bases and J by 0 bases, leaving 12 bases between them. This CDR3 has 15 amino acids. The CDR3, as DNA: TGTGCCAGCAGTTCGTATCAGGGTGTGAACACTGAAGCTTTCTTT. It is translated as CASSSYQGVNTEAFF.

V and J are TRBV30 and TRBJ1-5; TRBD1 might be the D (5 bases). The CDR3 contains 14 residues. From germline, CDR1 is GTSNPN and CDR2 SVGIG (reference sequence). The germline V and J ends were trimmed by 1 base and 9 bases, with 16 bases remaining between them. The CDR3 region has the DNA TGTGCCTGGAGTGCCGGGACCCAATTATGGCCCCAGCATTTT. Protein product: CAWSAGTQLWPQHF.

This clone was seen a handful of times. The V call is TRBV28, the J call TRBJ1-3, with D hard to call. The germline V and J ends were trimmed by 4 bases and 2 bases, with 12 bases remaining between them. CDR1 MDHEN and CDR2 SYDVKM come from the germline V gene. The CDR3 sequence is 15 residues long. The CDR3 spells CASSSLGGPGNTIYF. CDR3 bases: TGTGCCAGCAGTTCCCTTGGAGGACCTGGAAACACCATATATTTT.

This clone was counted only a few times. CDR3 region: CASSDRQGVIGYTF. The CDR3 DNA reads TGTGCCAGCAGTGATCGACAGGGGGTAATCGGCTACACCTTC. The chain employs TRBV6-8 and TRBJ1-2; TRBD1 agrees at 9 bases. This CDR3 is 14 amino acids long. Germline V lookup: CDR1 MNHGY, CDR2 SAAAGT. Losses at the gene ends were 5 bases for V and 8 bases for J; bases not matched to a gene: 9.

The chain recombines TRBV9 with TRBJ2-3; D perhaps matches TRBD2 (6 bases). V lost 4 bases and J 4 bases, leaving 7 bases between the germline ends. Germline V gives CDR1 SGDLS, CDR2 YYNGEE. This CDR3 has 12 amino acids. This CDR3 is CASSRDSDTQYF. CDR3 sequence (DNA): TGTGCCAGCAGCAGGGACTCAGATACGCAGTATTTT.

This clone came up a few times. This chain joins TRBV6-8 and TRBJ2-2; D is tentatively TRBD1 or TRBD2 (5 bases each). V shed 2 bases and J shed 3 bases, with 13 bases lying between them. Germline-derived CDR1 and CDR2 are MNHGY and SAAAGT. The CDR3 is 16 amino acids. The CDR3 protein is CASSYPPGRDTGELFF. Written as DNA, the CDR3 is TGTGCCAGCAGTTACCCCCCGGGGCGCGACACCGGGGAGCTGTTTTTT.

This chain uses TRBV18 with TRBJ2-3; perhaps TRBD2 as D (6 bases). V gave up 4 bases and J gave up 1 base, with 9 bases separating them. Germline V gene data show CDR1 as KGHSH and CDR2 as LQKENI. There are 14 residues in the CDR3. CDR3 sequence (DNA): TGTGCCAGCTCACTTACGGGAGGCACAGATACGCAGTATTTT. Encoded protein: CASSLTGGTDTQYF.